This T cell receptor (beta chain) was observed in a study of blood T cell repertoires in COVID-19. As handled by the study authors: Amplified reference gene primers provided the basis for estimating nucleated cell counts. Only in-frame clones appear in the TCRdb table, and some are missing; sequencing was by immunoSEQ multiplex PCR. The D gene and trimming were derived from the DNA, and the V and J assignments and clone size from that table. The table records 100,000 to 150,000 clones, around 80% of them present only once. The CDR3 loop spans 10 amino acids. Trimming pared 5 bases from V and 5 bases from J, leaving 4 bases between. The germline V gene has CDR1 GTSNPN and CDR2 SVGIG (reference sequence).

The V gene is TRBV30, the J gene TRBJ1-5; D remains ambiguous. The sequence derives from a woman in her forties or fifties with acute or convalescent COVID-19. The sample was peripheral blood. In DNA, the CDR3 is TGTGCCTGGGCCGATCAGCCCCAGCATTTT. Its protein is CAWADQPQHF.